These 28 T cell receptor beta chains originate from one sample sequenced in a study of T cell responses to AZD1222 COVID-19 vaccine. Measured with immunoSEQ multiplex PCR; TCRdb has only the in-frame clones, and not every one. In the table there are roughly 120,000 clones, 84% of which are singletons. The specimen was peripheral blood, collected on day 0 of AZD1222 vaccination. The origin of the receptors is an adult in good health.

The chain joins TRBV12-3 or TRBV12-4 to TRBJ2-7; D might be TRBD2 (6 bases). This CDR3 has 12 residues. V lost 6 bases, J lost 7 bases, and 13 bases lay in between. The CDR3 DNA reads as TGTGCCAGCAGGCCATCAAGCGGGGAGCAGTACTTC. Amino acids: CASRPSSGEQYF.

The rearrangement links TRBV6-1 to TRBJ1-2; D is ambiguous. The germline V and J ends were trimmed by 1 base and 2 bases, with 5 bases remaining between them. Germline lookup yields CDR1 MNHNS and CDR2 SASEGT. The CDR3 contains 13 residues. In DNA, the CDR3 is TGTGCCAGCAGTGAAGGAGGCAACTATGGCTACACCTTC. Its protein product is CASSEGGNYGYTF.

The chain carries TRBV28 and TRBJ2-5; the match to TRBD1 covers 10 bases. The CDR3 has 15 residues. CDR1 and CDR2 (germline): MDHEN, SYDVKM. With V trimmed by 7 bases and J by 7 bases, 12 bases remained unmatched. This CDR3 is CASNSPDRGSGTQYF. The CDR3 DNA follows: TGTGCCAGCAACTCCCCGGACAGGGGGTCCGGGACCCAGTACTTC.

This clone is labeled large. The chain joins TRBV19 to TRBJ2-5; TRBD2 aligns across 9 bases. This CDR3 contains 18 residues. Germline CDR1 reads LNHDA; CDR2 reads SQIVND (reference sequence). Trimming cost V 6 bases and J 5 bases; bases outside gene matches: 19. CDR3 DNA sequence: TGTGCCAGTAGACCCCGAGACAGTCTAGCGGGGATACGGGAGACCCAGTACTTC. Translated, it gives CASRPRDSLAGIRETQYF.

In DNA, the CDR3 is TGTGCCAGCAGCCCAACCCGACAGGGGGCTCTTGAGACCCAGTACTTC. Protein product: CASSPTRQGALETQYF. This rearrangement joins TRBV7-2 to TRBJ2-5; 10 bases are a match to TRBD1. V dropped 5 bases and J dropped 5; count of bases not matched to a gene: 11. This CDR3 region has 16 residues. Germline CDR1 and CDR2: SGHTA and FQGNSA.

This clone was detected a few times. The rearrangement joins TRBV7-9 to TRBJ2-1; 9 nucleotides line up with TRBD2. Germline CDR1 and CDR2: SEHNR and FQNEAQ (reference sequence). J was trimmed by 3 bases and V by 3 bases; bases with no gene match: 12. CDR3 length: 18 amino acids. The CDR3 protein is CASSFGLARGGVYNEQFF. CDR3 sequence (DNA): TGTGCCAGCAGCTTCGGACTAGCGCGAGGAGGAGTCTACAATGAGCAGTTCTTC.

This chain links TRBV28 with TRBJ2-5; D is possibly TRBD2 (6 bases). From germline, CDR1 is MDHEN and CDR2 SYDVKM. The V end lost 4 bases, the J end lost 4 bases, and 16 bases lay between the germline ends. The CDR3 is 15 residues long. CDR3 in amino acids: CASSSLWRRGETQYF. As DNA, the CDR3 is TGTGCCAGCAGTTCCTTGTGGAGGAGGGGAGAGACCCAGTACTTC.

This chain joins TRBV6-5 and TRBJ2-1, with 7 bases fitting TRBD2. The germline V gene has CDR1 MNHEY and CDR2 SVGAGI. The CDR3 has 15 residues. With 0 bases clipped from V and 8 bases from J, the junction kept 7 bases outside the gene matches. In DNA form, the CDR3 reads TGTGCCAGCAGTTACTCGAGGTGGGAGGGAGATGAGCAGTTCTTC. Protein: CASSYSRWEGDEQFF.

V usage is TRBV28 and J usage is TRBJ2-1, with TRBD2 matching over 7 bases. Germline values: CDR1 MDHEN, CDR2 SYDVKM. The CDR3 extends over 15 amino acids. V was clipped by 10 bases and J by 12 bases; unmatched bases: 21. The CDR3 sequence: CATSKAGEGTMRQFF. DNA for the CDR3: TGTGCCACCTCTAAGGCCGGGGAGGGCACAATGAGGCAGTTCTTC. The variable domain in full, with the rest retrieved from reference TRBV28 and TRBJ2-1, is DVKVTQSSRYLVKRTGEKVFLECVQDMDHENMFWYRQDPGLGLRLIYFSYDVKMKEKGDIPEGYSVSREKKERFSLILESASTNQTSMYLCATSKAGEGTMRQFFGPGTRLTVL.

V usage is TRBV7-9 and J usage is TRBJ2-3; either TRBD1 or TRBD2 may fit D (6 bases each). Trimming stripped 3 bases from V and 4 bases from J, with 11 bases between. Germline CDR1 and CDR2: SEHNR and FQNEAQ (reference sequence). The CDR3 consists of 14 residues. CDR3 sequence reads: CASSFGGSADTQYF. Written as DNA, the CDR3 is TGTGCCAGCAGCTTCGGGGGCTCGGCAGATACGCAGTATTTT. The complete variable domain, with remaining parts taken from reference TRBV7-9 and TRBJ2-3, reads DTGVSQNPRHKITKRGQNVTFRCDPISEHNRLYWYRQTLGQGPEFLTYFQNEAQLEKSRLLSDRFSAERPKGSFSTLEIQRTEQGDSAMYLCASSFGGSADTQYFGPGTRLTVL.

Only one count was recorded for this clone. DNA of the CDR3: TGTGCCAGCAGTTACTCTTACAGGGGAAATCAGCCCCAGCATTTT. Protein: CASSYSYRGNQPQHF. The genes are TRBV6-5 and TRBJ1-5, with 7 bases identical to TRBD1. Germline V gene lookup returns CDR1 MNHEY and CDR2 SVGAGI. The CDR3 contains 15 residues. With 0 bases clipped from V and 4 bases from J, the junction kept 3 bases outside the gene matches.

CDR3 bases: TGCGCCAGCAGCCACGAGCAGGGGGGCGAGAGGTCCCAGCATTTT. It encodes CASSHEQGGERSQHF. The J gene is TRBJ1-5, the V gene TRBV4-1; 7 bases line up with TRBD1. V dropped 3 bases and J dropped 11; count of bases not matched to a gene: 13. Germline values: CDR1 MGHRA, CDR2 YSYEKL. The CDR3 contains 15 residues.

The chain combines TRBV30 with TRBJ1-6; D is unresolved. Germline V gives CDR1 GTSNPN, CDR2 SVGIG (reference sequence). CDR3 length: 15 residues. The V end lost 3 bases, the J end lost 12 bases, and 21 bases lay between the germline ends. Written as DNA, the CDR3 is TGTGCCTGGAGAGGCCCTGGACGGTCAAAGGGACCCCTCCACTTT. Protein product: CAWRGPGRSKGPLHF.

The chain couples TRBV19 to TRBJ2-1; perhaps TRBD2 as D (6 bases). The CDR3 has 14 residues. Germline V gene lookup returns CDR1 LNHDA and CDR2 SQIVND (reference sequence). V was pared by 6 bases and J by 6 bases, with 15 bases between. As DNA, the CDR3 is TGTGCCAGTAGGACCGCCGGGACTGTCAATGAGCAGTTCTTC. Amino acid sequence: CASRTAGTVNEQFF.

This rearrangement joins TRBV7-9 to TRBJ1-5; D is unresolved. The CDR3 contains 12 residues. V was cut by 5 bases and J by 9 bases, with 11 bases left in between. Germline-derived CDR1 and CDR2 are SEHNR and FQNEAQ (reference sequence). CDR3 protein: CASSNEGRPQHF. The CDR3 DNA follows: TGTGCCAGCAGCAACGAAGGGCGGCCCCAGCATTTT.

V usage is TRBV10-3 and J usage is TRBJ2-2, with D maybe TRBD2 (6 bases). CDR1 ENHRY and CDR2 SYGVKD come from the germline V gene. This CDR3 region has 15 residues. V was shortened by 10 bases and J by 1 base, with 16 bases between the two germline ends. CDR3 in amino acids: CATSKGGMNTGELFF. The CDR3 nucleotides are TGTGCCACCTCCAAAGGAGGGATGAACACCGGGGAGCTGTTTTTT.

The chain recombines TRBV19 with TRBJ2-3, with D unclear. The CDR3 has 13 residues. From germline, CDR1 is LNHDA and CDR2 SQIVND (reference sequence). Between the trimmed V and J ends, which lost 6 bases and 3 bases, there was a span of 10 bases. The CDR3 is CASSFRRTDTQYF. Written as DNA, the CDR3 is TGTGCCAGTAGCTTCCGACGTACAGATACGCAGTATTTT.

The genes are TRBV11-2 and TRBJ2-3; 13 nucleotides match TRBD2. J was trimmed by 2 bases and V by 5 bases; bases with no gene match: 4. The CDR3 has 16 amino acids. Germline CDR1 and CDR2: SGHAT and FQNNGV. For the CDR3, the DNA is TGTGCCAGCAGCCCAGGGACTAGCGGGACCACAGATACGCAGTATTTT. Translated: CASSPGTSGTTDTQYF.

The chain links TRBV18 to TRBJ1-1; no firm D call. The CDR3 loop spans 15 amino acids. Germline loops: CDR1 KGHSH, CDR2 LQKENI. The germline V and J ends were trimmed by 3 bases and 3 bases, with 14 bases remaining between them. For the CDR3, the DNA is TGTGCCAGCTCACCCGGGGAGTACTGGGACACTGAAGCTTTCTTT. Translation: CASSPGEYWDTEAFF.

The V call is TRBV10-3, the J call TRBJ2-1; D is unresolved. The CDR3 covers 11 residues. CDR1 and CDR2 (germline): ENHRY, SYGVKD. The V end lost 8 bases, the J end lost 5 bases, and 7 bases lay between the germline ends. The CDR3 reads CAILADNEQFF. The CDR3 DNA follows: TGTGCCATCCTTGCGGACAATGAGCAGTTCTTC.

V and J are TRBV28 and TRBJ2-6; D gene ambiguous. The CDR3 loop spans 16 amino acids. Trimming took off 5 bases at V and 0 bases at J, with 11 bases between the two ends. Germline loops: CDR1 MDHEN, CDR2 SYDVKM. CDR3 in amino acids: CASSLPGLSGANVLTF. The CDR3 DNA is TGTGCCAGCAGTCTCCCGGGCCTCTCTGGGGCCAACGTCCTGACTTTC.

The genes are TRBV5-4 and TRBJ2-3; perhaps TRBD1 as D (5 bases). This CDR3 comprises 13 residues. V lost 1 base and J lost 10, with 13 bases in between. Per the germline V gene, CDR1 is SGHNT and CDR2 is YYREEE (reference sequence). CDR3 region: CASSLFDGHAQYF. Written as DNA, the CDR3 is TGTGCCAGCAGCTTGTTCGACGGACACGCGCAGTATTTT.

The chain is built from TRBV28 and TRBJ2-1; 8 bases map to TRBD2. Trimming at V came to 7 bases and at J to 0 bases, leaving 5 bases not matched to a gene. The CDR3 length is 15 residues. Germline V gene lookup returns CDR1 MDHEN and CDR2 SYDVKM. In DNA form, the CDR3 reads TGTGCCAGCACCTCGGGGGGGCTCTCCTACAATGAGCAGTTCTTC. It codes for CASTSGGLSYNEQFF.

The V call is TRBV9, the J call TRBJ2-5; 8 bases align to TRBD1. The CDR3 has 14 amino acids. Germline loops: CDR1 SGDLS, CDR2 YYNGEE. V dropped 2 bases and J dropped 6; count of bases not matched to a gene: 6. The CDR3: CASSVAGGRKTQYF. The CDR3 DNA sequence: TGTGCCAGCAGCGTCGCAGGGGGCCGAAAGACCCAGTACTTC. Based on the CDR3 plus reference TRBV9 and TRBJ2-5, the full variable domain is DSGVTQTPKHLITATGQRVTLRCSPRSGDLSVYWYQQSLDQGLQFLIQYYNGEERAKGNILERFSAQQFPDLHSELNLSSLELGDSALYFCASSVAGGRKTQYFGPGTRLLVL.

The CDR3 loop reads CASSHTGPFGELFF. CDR3 nucleotide sequence: TGTGCCAGCAGCCATACGGGACCGTTCGGGGAGCTGTTTTTT. This chain links TRBV7-2 with TRBJ2-2, with D perhaps assigned TRBD1 or TRBD2 (5 bases each). The V end was cut by 5 bases, the J end by 7 bases, with 14 bases between. Germline assignment: CDR1 SGHTA and CDR2 FQGNSA. This CDR3 contains 14 residues.

The chain couples TRBV6-5 to TRBJ2-2, with D perhaps matching TRBD2 (6 bases). Between the trimmed V and J ends, which lost 10 bases and 1 base, there was a span of 13 bases. Germline CDR1 is MNHEY and CDR2 is SVGAGI. CDR3 size: 14 residues. The CDR3 nucleotides are TGTGCCACCCTAGTAGCGGAGAACACCGGGGAGCTGTTTTTT. Its translation: CATLVAENTGELFF.

V usage is TRBV10-3 and J usage is TRBJ1-2, with D possibly being TRBD1 (5 bases). The V and J ends lost 7 bases and 0 bases respectively, with 9 bases between them. Germline V lookup: CDR1 ENHRY, CDR2 SYGVKD. The CDR3 covers 13 residues. The CDR3 bases are TGTGCCATCACCCAGGGATCTAACTATGGCTACACCTTC. Protein product: CAITQGSNYGYTF.

The CDR3 sequence is CASTPGQSALHF. CDR3 sequence (DNA): TGTGCCAGCACCCCGGGACAGTCGGCCCTCCACTTT. The V gene is TRBV5-8, the J gene TRBJ1-6, with 7 bases aligning to TRBD1. Per germline, CDR1 SGHTS and CDR2 YDEGEE. With V trimmed by 6 bases and J by 14 bases, 8 bases remained unmatched. The CDR3 is made up of 12 amino acids.